Listed below are T cell receptor beta chains from one sample, sequenced in a study of T cells in localized non-small cell lung cancer. Profiling relied on immunoSEQ multiplex PCR, and the TCRdb table lists in-frame clones only, not all of them. The table lists about 13,000 clones, 25% to 30% of them singletons, with about 7.2% in the top ten. The sequences come from lung tumor tissue, collected before any cancer treatment. The receptors shown here come from a female donor older than 55 with stage I lung adenocarcinoma. The CDR3 runs from the conserved cysteine through the conserved F or W. The D gene is left open where the match is weak. Not all rows give a size; the values are once, few, many and, for expanded clones, a class.

TRBD2,TRBJ2-1,TRBV9,many,CASSTGQLAGPYNEQFF,TGTGCCAGCAGCACCGGACAACTAGCGGGACCTTACAATGAGCAGTTCTTC
TRBD1,TRBJ1-6,TRBV4-1,-,CASSQVGQAINSPLHF,TGCGCCAGCAGCCAAGTCGGACAGGCGATTAATTCACCCCTCCACTTT
TRBD1,TRBJ2-5,TRBV9,few,CASSVGSRGLQETQYF,TGTGCCAGCAGCGTCGGATCCAGGGGGCTTCAAGAGACCCAGTACTTC
TRBD1,TRBJ1-1,TRBV11-3,-,CASSPYRGGGVDTEAFF,TGTGCCAGCAGCCCGTATCGGGGAGGGGGCGTCGACACTGAAGCTTTCTTT
-,TRBJ1-6,TRBV4-1,-,CASSQEAPGRYNSPLHF,TGCGCCAGCAGCCAAGAGGCCCCGGGGAGGTATAATTCACCCCTCCACTTT
TRBD1,TRBJ2-7,TRBV6-8,-,CASSRTGAYEQYF,TGTGCCAGCAGTCGGACAGGGGCCTACGAGCAGTACTTC
-,TRBJ2-1,TRBV11-3,-,CASSLDLDRLNEQFF,TGTGCCAGCAGCTTAGACCTTGACAGGTTAAATGAGCAGTTCTTC
-,TRBJ1-2,TRBV11-3,few,CASSLIRSGYGYTF,TGTGCCAGCAGCTTGATCAGGAGCGGCTATGGCTACACCTTC
TRBD2,TRBJ2-3,TRBV29-1,few,CSSRTSVSTDTQYF,TGCAGCTCCCGGACTAGCGTTAGCACAGATACGCAGTATTTT
TRBD1,TRBJ2-7,TRBV28,-,CASTRGLQGEQYF,TGTGCCAGCACGAGGGGGCTCCAGGGCGAGCAGTACTTC
-,TRBJ2-5,TRBV11-3,-,CASSRAGGQETQYF,TGTGCCAGCAGTCGAGCCGGGGGACAAGAGACCCAGTACTTC
-,TRBJ1-4,TRBV18,-,CASSPNGHEKLFF,TGTGCCAGCTCACCGAACGGCCATGAAAAACTGTTTTTT
-,TRBJ2-6,TRBV11-3,-,CASSFGAGGSGANVLTF,TGTGCCAGCAGCTTTGGGGCTGGGGGCTCTGGGGCCAACGTCCTGACTTTC
-,TRBJ2-6,TRBV29-1,-,CSVEGGAGANVLTF,TGCAGCGTTGAAGGGGGTGCTGGGGCCAACGTCCTGACTTTC
-,TRBJ2-2,TRBV7-1,-,CASSSDLLNTGELFF,TGTGCCAGCAGCTCGGACCTTCTGAACACCGGGGAGCTGTTTTTT
TRBD1,TRBJ1-5,TRBV6-8,few,CASSYRTGVYSNQPQHF,TGTGCCAGCAGTTACCGGACAGGGGTCTATAGCAATCAGCCCCAGCATTTT
-,TRBJ2-4,TRBV6-8,-,CASSYSWFPSHF,TGTGCCAGCAGTTACTCATGGTTCCCTTCCCACTTC
TRBD1,TRBJ1-2,TRBV6-1,many,CASSEAQAGGGYGYTF,TGTGCCAGCAGTGAAGCGCAGGCAGGGGGAGGCTATGGCTACACCTTC
-,TRBJ2-1,TRBV9,few,CASSVLSGSSYNEQFF,TGTGCCAGCAGCGTACTCTCGGGAAGCTCCTACAATGAGCAGTTCTTC
TRBD1,TRBJ1-4,TRBV18,-,CASSPRLGQGYSNEKLFF,TGTGCCAGCTCACCTCGACTTGGACAGGGATATTCTAATGAAAAACTGTTTTTT
TRBD1,TRBJ1-2,TRBV6-8,few,CAIKRGQGAFGYTF,TGTGCCATTAAGCGGGGACAGGGGGCTTTTGGCTATACCTTC
-,TRBJ2-3,TRBV11-3,few,CASSLEWTDTDTQYF,TGTGCCAGCAGCTTAGAGTGGACGGACACAGATACGCAGTATTTT
TRBD1,TRBJ2-2,TRBV6-8,-,CASQPGTGGELFF,TGTGCCAGTCAACCCGGGACAGGGGGGGAGCTGTTTTTT
-,TRBJ2-1,TRBV11-3,-,CASRRRDLSSYNEQFF,TGTGCCAGCAGGAGGCGGGATCTGAGCTCCTACAATGAGCAGTTCTTC
TRBD1,TRBJ1-2,TRBV11-3,medium-sized,CASSQARDRGLYGYTF,TGTGCCAGCAGCCAAGCACGGGACAGGGGCCTCTATGGCTACACCTTC
-,TRBJ1-1,TRBV29-1,few,CSLRGSLNTEAFF,TGCAGCTTGAGAGGCAGCTTGAACACTGAAGCTTTCTTT
-,TRBJ1-2,TRBV15,-,CATSRGTQAAYGYTF,TGTGCCACCAGCAGAGGGACACAGGCTGCCTATGGCTACACCTTC
-,TRBJ2-2,TRBV7-2,large,CASSQDKSGELFF,TGTGCCAGCAGCCAAGATAAATCCGGGGAGCTGTTTTTT
-,TRBJ2-1,TRBV4-1,few,CASSQGLPSYNEQFF,TGCGCCAGCAGCCAAGGGTTACCCTCCTACAATGAGCAGTTCTTC
-,TRBJ2-2,TRBV18,-,CASSRGHGGTGELFF,TGTGCCAGCTCACGGGGACATGGTGGCACCGGGGAGCTGTTTTTT